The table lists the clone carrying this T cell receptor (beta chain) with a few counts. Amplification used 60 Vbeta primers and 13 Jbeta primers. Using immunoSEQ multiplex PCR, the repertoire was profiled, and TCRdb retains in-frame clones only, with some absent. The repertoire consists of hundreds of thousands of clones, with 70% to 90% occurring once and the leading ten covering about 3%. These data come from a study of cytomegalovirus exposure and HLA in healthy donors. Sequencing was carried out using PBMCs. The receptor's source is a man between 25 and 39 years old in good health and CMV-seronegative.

CDR3 amino acids: CASSNTGDSNQPQHF. The CDR3 bases are TGTGCCAGTAGTAACACAGGGGATAGCAATCAGCCCCAGCATTTT. The V gene is TRBV19, the J gene TRBJ1-5, with 7 positions matching TRBD1. The germline CDR1 and CDR2 sequences are LNHDA and SQIVND (reference sequence). V lost 4 bases and J lost 0; bases outside the gene matches: 3. This CDR3 comprises 15 residues.